Following are 25 T cell receptor beta chains from one sample sequenced in a study of CD8+ T cells in alopecia areata. The treatment: oral pan-JAK inhibitor, 5-10 mg twice daily. Reverse transcribed after extraction, RNA yielded cDNA as the sequencing template. Assay: immunoSEQ multiplex PCR; the TCRdb copy retains only in-frame clones and omits some. The sample includes about 190,000 clones, 60% seen only once; the top ten take approximately 0.7%. The sample consisted of CD4+ T cells sorted from blood, taken at week 4, from a patient treated with tofacitinib. Receptors were obtained from a human donor with alopecia areata.

Here the CDR3 DNA reads TGTGCCAGCCCAAAGGGTGTGGGTCGCGAGGATACGCAGTATTTT. It translates to CASPKGVGREDTQYF. This sequence joins TRBV25-1 and TRBJ2-3; no definite D call. This CDR3 comprises 15 residues. The ends were cut back, 8 bases at V and 6 bases at J, with 21 bases in the middle. CDR1 and CDR2 (germline): MGHDK, SYGVNS.

V gene TRBV30 combines with J gene TRBJ2-5; D not resolved. The germline V gene has CDR1 GTSNPN and CDR2 SVGIG (reference sequence). The germline V and J ends were trimmed by 0 bases and 5 bases, with 13 bases remaining between them. The CDR3 runs to 14 residues. The CDR3 DNA reads as TGTGCCTGGAGTGTAGGTGGGCGTGGGGAGACCCAGTACTTC. It translates to CAWSVGGRGETQYF.

The chain carries TRBV25-1 and TRBJ1-1; D remains unclear. The V end lost 9 bases, the J end lost 2 bases, and 13 bases lay between the germline ends. The CDR3 runs 13 residues. From germline, CDR1 is MGHDK and CDR2 SYGVNS. The chain's CDR3 is CASSRGGNTEAFF. CDR3 nucleotide sequence: TGTGCCAGTTCACGGGGTGGAAACACTGAAGCTTTCTTT.

This clone turned up a few times. The V and J genes are TRBV29-1 and TRBJ1-2; no reliable D call. V was pared by 5 bases and J by 8 bases, with 18 bases between. The length of the CDR3 is 13 residues. Germline-derived CDR1 and CDR2 are SQVTM and ANQGSEA. CDR3 DNA sequence: TGCAGCGTTCGCCGGGAGCAGCCCCGGGGCTACACCTTC. Encoded protein: CSVRREQPRGYTF. The whole variable domain, filled in from reference TRBV29-1 and TRBJ1-2, reads SAVISQKPSRDICQRGTSLTIQCQVDSQVTMMFWYRQQPGQSLTLIATANQGSEATYESGFVIDKFPISRPNLTFSTLTVSNMSPEDSSIYLCSVRREQPRGYTFGSGTRLTVV.

This clone has just a few counts. This chain joins TRBV15 and TRBJ1-1; D not resolved. CDR1 is LNHNV and CDR2 is YYDKDF in the germline V gene (reference sequence). Trimming took off 3 bases at V and 6 bases at J, with 11 bases between the two ends. CDR3 length: 13 residues. The CDR3: CATSRVGRAEAFF. Written as DNA, the CDR3 is TGTGCCACCAGCAGGGTTGGCCGGGCTGAAGCTTTCTTT. The full variable domain, completed using reference TRBV15 and TRBJ1-1, is DAMVIQNPRYQVTQFGKPVTLSCSQTLNHNVMYWYQQKSSQAPKLLFHYYDKDFNNEADTPDNFQSRRPNTSFCFLDIRSPGLGDTAMYLCATSRVGRAEAFFGQGTRLTVV.

This clone appeared once. This CDR3 is also generated by other DNA sequences in the sample. This rearrangement joins TRBV29-1 to TRBJ1-5; D gene uncertain. The CDR3 totals 11 residues. V shed 4 bases and J shed 4 bases, with 5 bases lying between them. The germline V gene encodes CDR1 SQVTM and CDR2 ANQGSEA. The CDR3 is CSVGGNQPQHF. The CDR3 bases are TGCAGCGTTGGCGGGAATCAGCCCCAGCATTTT.

This chain connects TRBV28 to TRBJ2-5; 8 nucleotides agree with TRBD1. Germline V gene lookup returns CDR1 MDHEN and CDR2 SYDVKM. This CDR3 comprises 15 residues. Trimming took 0 bases from V and 5 from J; bases not matched to a gene: 5. This CDR3 reads CASSLWTGVKETQYF. CDR3 DNA: TGTGCCAGCAGTTTATGGACAGGGGTAAAGGAGACCCAGTACTTC.

The V gene is TRBV10-3, the J gene TRBJ2-1; D might be TRBD2 (6 bases). This CDR3 comprises 13 residues. Per the germline V gene, CDR1 is ENHRY and CDR2 is SYGVKD. The ends were cut back, 10 bases at V and 10 bases at J, with 20 bases in the middle. The CDR3 coding sequence is TGTGCCAGCAGCACAATAAGGCTAGCGGAGCAGTTCTTC. It is translated as CASSTIRLAEQFF.

The CDR3 region is CATNQGAGANVLTF. The CDR3, as DNA: TGTGCCACAAACCAGGGTGCTGGGGCCAACGTCCTGACTTTC. The rearrangement links TRBV10-3 to TRBJ2-6, with a tentative D call TRBD1 (5 bases). V was pared by 10 bases and J by 2 bases, with 12 bases between. CDR1 and CDR2 from the germline V gene are ENHRY and SYGVKD. This CDR3 has 14 amino acids.

This clone has just a few counts. The genes are TRBV18 and TRBJ2-5; 8 positions match TRBD2. V dropped 5 bases and J dropped 5; count of bases not matched to a gene: 7. Germline CDR1 is KGHSH and CDR2 is LQKENI. This CDR3 has 14 residues. Here the CDR3 DNA reads TGTGCCAGCTCAAAAAGCGGGAGTCAGGAGACCCAGTACTTC. Amino acids: CASSKSGSQETQYF. Variable domain in full (rest from reference TRBV18 and TRBJ2-5): NAGVMQNPRHLVRRRGQEARLRCSPMKGHSHVYWYRQLPEEGLKFMVYLQKENIIDESGMPKERFSAEFPKEGPSILRIQQVVRGDSAAYFCASSKSGSQETQYFGPGTRLLVL.

A few counts support this clone. The CDR3 DNA is TGTGCCTGGAGACCTCAAACGACAGTGGGTGAAGCTTTCTTT. Residues: CAWRPQTTVGEAFF. V and J are TRBV30 and TRBJ1-1; TRBD1 might be the D (5 bases). The germline V gene has CDR1 GTSNPN and CDR2 SVGIG (reference sequence). This CDR3 has 14 residues. The V end was cut by 3 bases, the J end by 7 bases, with 18 bases between.

This clone was seen repeatedly, ten times or more. The chain employs TRBV27 and TRBJ1-1; D remains unclear. Looked up from germline, CDR1 is MNHEY and CDR2 is SMNVEV (reference sequence). Trimming removed 3 bases from V and 5 bases from J, with 10 bases in between. This CDR3 has 13 residues. The CDR3 loop is CASSLTHWTEAFF. Written as DNA, the CDR3 is TGTGCCAGCAGTTTGACCCATTGGACTGAAGCTTTCTTT.

The chain employs TRBV30 and TRBJ2-5, with TRBD1 as a possible D gene (5 bases). Trimming took off 1 base at V and 9 bases at J, with 18 bases between the two ends. The CDR3 consists of 14 residues. CDR1 GTSNPN and CDR2 SVGIG come from the germline V gene (reference sequence). The CDR3 loop is CAWSGTGGLLAQYF. CDR3 nucleotides: TGTGCCTGGAGTGGAACAGGCGGTTTATTGGCCCAGTACTTC.

The chain uses TRBV30 and TRBJ2-7; 8 bases fit TRBD1. Germline CDR1 reads GTSNPN; CDR2 reads SVGIG (reference sequence). The CDR3 covers 13 residues. V lost 1 base, J lost 13 bases, and 12 bases stayed unmatched. CDR3 bases: TGTGCCTGGAGTGCGACAGGGGCCCCACCTTTTTACTTC. It yields the protein CAWSATGAPPFYF.

The J gene is TRBJ2-5, the V gene TRBV5-1; D uncertain. The CDR3 runs 14 residues. The V end was cut by 2 bases, the J end by 5 bases, with 13 bases between. Germline values: CDR1 SGHRS, CDR2 YFSETQ. The CDR3 region is CASSFGSVSETQYF. In nucleotides, the CDR3 is TGCGCCAGCAGCTTCGGTTCGGTTTCGGAGACCCAGTACTTC.

This chain joins TRBV29-1 and TRBJ2-2; TRBD2 is a possible D gene (5 bases). The CDR3 spans 14 residues. Trimming removed 7 bases from V and 4 bases from J, with 16 bases in between. The V gene's germline CDR1 is SQVTM and CDR2 ANQGSEA. CDR3 region: CSARRAGTTGELFF. The CDR3 nucleotides read TGCAGCGCCAGACGGGCGGGCACCACCGGGGAGCTGTTTTTT.

V usage is TRBV9 and J usage is TRBJ2-1; the D gene could be TRBD1 or TRBD2 (5 bases each). V was shortened by 3 bases and J by 6 bases, with 13 bases between the two germline ends. The CDR3 runs 14 residues. Per the germline V gene, CDR1 is SGDLS and CDR2 is YYNGEE. CDR3 loop: CASSGRDRGNEQFF. The CDR3 coding sequence is TGTGCCAGCAGCGGAAGGGACCGGGGCAATGAGCAGTTCTTC.

This rearrangement joins TRBV2 to TRBJ2-7, with D perhaps given as TRBD1 or TRBD2 (6 bases each). Germline CDR1 and CDR2: SNHLY and FYNNEI. V was shortened by 7 bases and J by 12 bases, with 22 bases between the two germline ends. The CDR3 contains 13 residues. DNA of the CDR3: TGTGCCAGCACCGTGCGGCAGGATCCGGGGGCGTACTTC. This translates into CASTVRQDPGAYF.

The chain uses TRBV29-1 and TRBJ1-3, with 7 bases fitting TRBD1. V was pared by 4 bases and J by 0 bases, with 6 bases of the junction left unmatched. Per the germline V gene, CDR1 is SQVTM and CDR2 is ANQGSEA. This CDR3 contains 15 residues. The CDR3 reads CSVVRQGSSGNTIYF. The CDR3, as DNA: TGCAGCGTTGTGAGACAGGGCAGCTCTGGAAACACCATATATTTT.

The chain couples TRBV19 to TRBJ2-5; the D gene is possibly TRBD1 (5 bases). The CDR3 totals 13 residues. Germline V gene data show CDR1 as LNHDA and CDR2 as SQIVND (reference sequence). V lost 5 bases to trimming and J lost 5 bases, with 12 bases between them. The CDR3 DNA reads as TGTGCCAGTAGTTTCAGGGTATACGAGACCCAGTACTTC. Encoded protein: CASSFRVYETQYF.

This sequence joins TRBV11-2 and TRBJ2-4; D call uncertain. The CDR3 consists of 15 residues. Trimming cost V 3 bases and J 4 bases, with 13 bases left between them. Germline V gene data show CDR1 as SGHAT and CDR2 as FQNNGV. CDR3 coding DNA: TGTGCCAGCAGCTTCCTCCCCGAAGGGAAAAACATTCAGTACTTC. As protein: CASSFLPEGKNIQYF. The full variable domain, with the rest looked up from reference TRBV11-2 and TRBJ2-4, is EAGVAQSPRYKIIEKRQSVAFWCNPISGHATLYWYQQILGQGPKLLIQFQNNGVVDDSQLPKDRFSAERLKGVDSTLKIQPAKLEDSAVYLCASSFLPEGKNIQYFGAGTRLSVL.

This chain links TRBV5-6 with TRBJ2-3, with TRBD2 matching 11 bases. CDR1 is SGHDT, CDR2 YYEEEE, per germline. V lost 4 bases, J lost 2 bases, and 3 bases stayed unmatched. The CDR3 is 15 residues long. The CDR3 spells CASSQGLAVTDTQYF. The DNA of the CDR3 is TGTGCCAGCAGCCAGGGACTAGCGGTCACAGATACGCAGTATTTT.

This rearrangement joins TRBV30 to TRBJ1-5, with 9 bases fitting TRBD1. The CDR3 contains 16 residues. The J segment lost 6 bases and the V segment lost 0 bases, leaving 9 bases of the junction unmatched. Germline-derived CDR1 and CDR2 are GTSNPN and SVGIG (reference sequence). CDR3 sequence reads: CAWSVTNGQGSQPQHF. Here the CDR3 DNA reads TGTGCCTGGAGTGTCACTAATGGACAGGGGAGTCAGCCCCAGCATTTT.

At least ten counts were recorded for this clone. The genes are TRBV11-1 and TRBJ2-3; D is uncertain. Germline V CDR1 and CDR2: SGHAT, FQDESV (reference sequence). Trimming pared 1 base from V and 6 bases from J, leaving 8 bases between. The CDR3 is 13 residues long. CDR3 in DNA: TGTGCCAGCAGCTTAGTGGACGCGGATACGCAGTATTTT. Encoded protein: CASSLVDADTQYF.

The genes are TRBV28 and TRBJ2-1; no firm D call. The germline CDR1 and CDR2 sequences are MDHEN and SYDVKM. The CDR3 runs 11 residues. The germline V and J ends were trimmed by 2 bases and 7 bases, with 3 bases remaining between them. The CDR3 loop reads CASSLGNEQFF. In DNA form, the CDR3 reads TGTGCCAGCAGTTTAGGAAATGAGCAGTTCTTC.